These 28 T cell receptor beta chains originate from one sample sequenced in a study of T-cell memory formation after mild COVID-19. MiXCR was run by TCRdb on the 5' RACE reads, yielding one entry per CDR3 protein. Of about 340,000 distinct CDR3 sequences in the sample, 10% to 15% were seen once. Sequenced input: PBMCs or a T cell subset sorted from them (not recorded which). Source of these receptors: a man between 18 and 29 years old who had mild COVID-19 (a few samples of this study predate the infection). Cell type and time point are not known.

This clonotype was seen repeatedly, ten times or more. The CDR3 DNA follows: TGTGCCAGCTCACCGGGGGGGGGTCAGCCCCAGCATTTT. Protein product: CASSPGGGQPQHF. This chain uses TRBV18 with TRBJ1-5; a weak D match, TRBD1 (5 bases). There are 13 residues in the CDR3. Deletions cut 3 bases from V and 6 bases from J, with 9 bases between. Looked up from germline, CDR1 is KGHSH and CDR2 is LQKENI.

This CDR3 reads CASGIGGTGELFF. The CDR3 DNA is TGTGCCAGCGGTATCGGAGGCACCGGGGAGCTGTTTTTT. J is TRBJ2-2 and V is TRBV6-2 or TRBV6-3; perhaps TRBD2 as D (5 bases). Germline V gene sequence: CDR1 MNHEY, CDR2 SVGEGT. Trimming pared 8 bases from V and 4 bases from J, leaving 11 bases between. This CDR3 spans 13 amino acids.

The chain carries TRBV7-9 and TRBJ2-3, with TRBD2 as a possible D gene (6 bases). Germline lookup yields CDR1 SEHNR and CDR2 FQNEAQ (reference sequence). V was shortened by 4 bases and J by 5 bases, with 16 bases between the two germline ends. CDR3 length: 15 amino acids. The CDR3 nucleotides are TGTGCCAGCAGCTCCAAATCGGGGGTAGGAGATACGCAGTATTTT. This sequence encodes CASSSKSGVGDTQYF.

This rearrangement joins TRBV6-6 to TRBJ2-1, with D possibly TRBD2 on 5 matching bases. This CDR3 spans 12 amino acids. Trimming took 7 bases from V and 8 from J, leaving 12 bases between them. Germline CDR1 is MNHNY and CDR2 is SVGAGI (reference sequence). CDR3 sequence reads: CASTPGIHEQFF. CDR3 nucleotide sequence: TGTGCCAGCACCCCCGGGATCCATGAGCAGTTCTTC.

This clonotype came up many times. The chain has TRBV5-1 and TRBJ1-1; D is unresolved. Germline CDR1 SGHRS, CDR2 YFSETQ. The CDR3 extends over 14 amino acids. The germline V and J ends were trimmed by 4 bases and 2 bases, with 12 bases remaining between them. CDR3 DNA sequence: TGCGCCAGCAGCAAAGGCGCCGGAAACACTGAAGCTTTCTTT. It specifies CASSKGAGNTEAFF. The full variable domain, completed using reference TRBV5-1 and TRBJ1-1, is KAGVTQTPRYLIKTRGQQVTLSCSPISGHRSVSWYQQTPGQGLQFLFEYFSETQRNKGNFPGRFSGRQFSNSRSEMNVSTLELGDSALYLCASSKGAGNTEAFFGQGTRLTVV.

CDR3: CASSIPGLAGTDTQYF. CDR3 in DNA: TGTGCCAGCAGTATCCCGGGACTAGCGGGGACTGATACGCAGTATTTT. V and J are TRBV28 and TRBJ2-3; 13 nucleotides match TRBD2. With V trimmed by 5 bases and J by 6 bases, 8 bases remained unmatched. Germline CDR1 reads MDHEN; CDR2 reads SYDVKM. The CDR3 is 16 amino acids.

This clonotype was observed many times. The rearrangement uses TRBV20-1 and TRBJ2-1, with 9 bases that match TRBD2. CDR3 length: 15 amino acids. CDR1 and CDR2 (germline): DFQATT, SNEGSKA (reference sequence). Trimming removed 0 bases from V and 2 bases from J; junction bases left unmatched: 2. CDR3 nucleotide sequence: TGCAGTGCTAGAGATAGCGGGGGACCCTACAATGAGCAGTTCTTC. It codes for CSARDSGGPYNEQFF.

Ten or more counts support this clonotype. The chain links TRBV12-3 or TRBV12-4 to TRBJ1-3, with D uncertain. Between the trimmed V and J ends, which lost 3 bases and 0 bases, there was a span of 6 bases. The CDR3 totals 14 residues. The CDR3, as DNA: TGTGCCAGCAGTTTCACACGCTCTGGAAACACCATATATTTT. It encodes CASSFTRSGNTIYF.

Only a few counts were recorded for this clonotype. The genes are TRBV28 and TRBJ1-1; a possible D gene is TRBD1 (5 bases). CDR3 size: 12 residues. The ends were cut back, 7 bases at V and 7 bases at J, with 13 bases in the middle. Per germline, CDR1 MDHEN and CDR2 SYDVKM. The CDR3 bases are TGTGCCAGCAAATCGCGGGGGAGTGAAGCTTTCTTT. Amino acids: CASKSRGSEAFF.

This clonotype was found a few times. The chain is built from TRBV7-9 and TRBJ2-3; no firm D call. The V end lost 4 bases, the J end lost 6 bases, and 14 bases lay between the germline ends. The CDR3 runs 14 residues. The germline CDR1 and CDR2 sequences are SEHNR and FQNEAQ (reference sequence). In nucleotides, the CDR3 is TGTGCCAGCAGCTCCTCGGCTCTCCCGGATACGCAGTATTTT. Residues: CASSSSALPDTQYF.

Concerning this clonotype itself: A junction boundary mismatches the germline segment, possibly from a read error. The CDR3 DNA is TGTGCTAGCAGCTTAGCCGGCAGGGTCCAGAGCTCCTACAATGAGCAGTTCTTC. It yields the protein CASSLAGRVQSSYNEQFF. The rearrangement links TRBV7-7 to TRBJ2-1; the D gene is possibly TRBD1 (5 bases). CDR3 length: 18 amino acids. Germline-derived CDR1 and CDR2 are SSHAT and FNYEAQ (reference sequence).

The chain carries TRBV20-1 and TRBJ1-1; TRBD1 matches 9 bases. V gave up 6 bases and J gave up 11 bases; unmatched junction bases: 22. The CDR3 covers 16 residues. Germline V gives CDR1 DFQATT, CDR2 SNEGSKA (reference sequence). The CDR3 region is CSARTVTGGPFGSAFF. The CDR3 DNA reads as TGCAGTGCGCGAACCGTCACAGGGGGCCCCTTCGGGTCTGCTTTCTTT.

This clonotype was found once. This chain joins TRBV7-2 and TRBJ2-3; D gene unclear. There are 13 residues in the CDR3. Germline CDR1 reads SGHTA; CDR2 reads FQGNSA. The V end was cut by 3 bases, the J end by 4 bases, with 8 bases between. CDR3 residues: CASSLEFPDTQYF. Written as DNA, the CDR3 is TGTGCCAGCAGCTTGGAGTTCCCAGATACGCAGTATTTT.

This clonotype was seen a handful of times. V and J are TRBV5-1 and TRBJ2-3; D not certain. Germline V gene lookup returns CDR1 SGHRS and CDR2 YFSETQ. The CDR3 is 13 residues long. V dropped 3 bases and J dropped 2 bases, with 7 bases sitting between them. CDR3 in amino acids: CASSWIPTDTQYF. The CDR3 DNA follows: TGCGCCAGCAGCTGGATCCCCACAGATACGCAGTATTTT.

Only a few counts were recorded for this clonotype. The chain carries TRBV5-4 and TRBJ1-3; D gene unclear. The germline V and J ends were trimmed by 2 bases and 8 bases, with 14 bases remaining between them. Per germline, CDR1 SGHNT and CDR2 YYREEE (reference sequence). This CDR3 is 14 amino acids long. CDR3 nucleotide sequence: TGTGCCAGCAGCTTCAGCTATACTGCGGACACCATATATTTT. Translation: CASSFSYTADTIYF. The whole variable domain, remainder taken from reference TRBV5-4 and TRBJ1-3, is ETGVTQSPTHLIKTRGQQVTLRCSSQSGHNTVSWYQQALGQGPQFIFQYYREEENGRGNFPPRFSGLQFPNYSSELNVNALELDDSALYLCASSFSYTADTIYFGEGSWLTVV.

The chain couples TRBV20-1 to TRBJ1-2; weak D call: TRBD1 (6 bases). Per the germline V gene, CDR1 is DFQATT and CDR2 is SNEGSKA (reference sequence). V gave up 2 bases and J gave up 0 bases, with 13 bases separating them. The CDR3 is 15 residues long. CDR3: CSARLAGASNYGYTF. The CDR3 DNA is TGCAGTGCTAGATTGGCAGGGGCATCTAACTATGGCTACACCTTC.

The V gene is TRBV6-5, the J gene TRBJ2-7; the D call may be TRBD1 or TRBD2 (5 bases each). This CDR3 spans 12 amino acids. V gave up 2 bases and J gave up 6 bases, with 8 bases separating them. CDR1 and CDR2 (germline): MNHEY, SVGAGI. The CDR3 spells CASSYGGSEQYF. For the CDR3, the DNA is TGTGCCAGCAGTTACGGGGGATCCGAGCAGTACTTC.

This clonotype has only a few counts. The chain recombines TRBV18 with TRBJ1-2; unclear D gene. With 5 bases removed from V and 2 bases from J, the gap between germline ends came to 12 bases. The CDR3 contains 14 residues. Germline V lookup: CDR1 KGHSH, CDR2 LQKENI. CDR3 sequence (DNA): TGTGCCAGCTCATCCGCCGAGGCAAACTATGGCTACACCTTC. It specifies CASSSAEANYGYTF.

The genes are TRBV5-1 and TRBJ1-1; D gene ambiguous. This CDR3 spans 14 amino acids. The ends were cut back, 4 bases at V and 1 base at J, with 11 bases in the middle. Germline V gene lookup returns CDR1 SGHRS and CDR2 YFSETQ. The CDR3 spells CASSPDVANTEAFF. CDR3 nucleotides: TGCGCCAGCAGCCCGGACGTAGCGAACACTGAAGCTTTCTTT.

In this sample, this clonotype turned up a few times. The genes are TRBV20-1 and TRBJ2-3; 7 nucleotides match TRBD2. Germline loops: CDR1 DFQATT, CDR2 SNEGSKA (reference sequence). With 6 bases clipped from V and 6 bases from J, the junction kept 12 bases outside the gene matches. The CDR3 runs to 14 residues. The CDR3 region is CSAGGVVESDTQYF. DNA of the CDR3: TGCAGTGCGGGGGGGGTAGTTGAGTCGGATACGCAGTATTTT.

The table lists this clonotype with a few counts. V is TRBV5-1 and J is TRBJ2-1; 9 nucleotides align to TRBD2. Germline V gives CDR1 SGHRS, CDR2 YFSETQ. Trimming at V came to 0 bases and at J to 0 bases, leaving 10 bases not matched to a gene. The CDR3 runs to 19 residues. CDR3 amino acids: CASSLALAGGPSSYNEQFF. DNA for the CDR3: TGCGCCAGCAGCTTGGCCCTGGCGGGGGGGCCTAGCTCCTACAATGAGCAGTTCTTC.

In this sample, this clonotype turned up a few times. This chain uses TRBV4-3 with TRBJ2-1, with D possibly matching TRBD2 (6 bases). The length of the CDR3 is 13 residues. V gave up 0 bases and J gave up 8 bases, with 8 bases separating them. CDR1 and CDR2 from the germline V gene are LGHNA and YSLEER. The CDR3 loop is CASSQDRRDEQFF. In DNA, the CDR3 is TGCGCCAGCAGCCAAGATCGGAGGGATGAGCAGTTCTTC.

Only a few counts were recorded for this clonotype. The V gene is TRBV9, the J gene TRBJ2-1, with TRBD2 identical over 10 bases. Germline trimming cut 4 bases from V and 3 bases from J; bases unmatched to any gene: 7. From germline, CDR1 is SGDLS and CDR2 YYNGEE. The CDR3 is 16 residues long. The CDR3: CASSSPGTSDYNEQFF. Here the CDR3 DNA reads TGTGCCAGCAGCTCCCCCGGGACTAGCGACTACAATGAGCAGTTCTTC.

The CDR3 spells CASSFQGSYEQYV. DNA for the CDR3: TGTGCCAGCAGCTTCCAGGGGTCCTACGAGCAGTACGTC. The V and J genes are TRBV7-8 and TRBJ2-7; TRBD1 is a possible D gene (6 bases). Per the germline V gene, CDR1 is SGHVS and CDR2 is FQNEAQ. V shed 3 bases and J shed 1 base, with 7 bases lying between them. The CDR3 has 13 amino acids.

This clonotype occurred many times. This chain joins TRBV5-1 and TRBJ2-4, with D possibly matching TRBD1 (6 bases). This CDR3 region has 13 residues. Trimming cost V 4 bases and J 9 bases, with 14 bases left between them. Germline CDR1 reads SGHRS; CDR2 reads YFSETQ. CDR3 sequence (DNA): TGCGCCAGCAGCATGGACAGTTGGGGCATTCAGTACTTC. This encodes CASSMDSWGIQYF. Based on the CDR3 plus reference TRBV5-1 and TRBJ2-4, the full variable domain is KAGVTQTPRYLIKTRGQQVTLSCSPISGHRSVSWYQQTPGQGLQFLFEYFSETQRNKGNFPGRFSGRQFSNSRSEMNVSTLELGDSALYLCASSMDSWGIQYFGAGTRLSVL.

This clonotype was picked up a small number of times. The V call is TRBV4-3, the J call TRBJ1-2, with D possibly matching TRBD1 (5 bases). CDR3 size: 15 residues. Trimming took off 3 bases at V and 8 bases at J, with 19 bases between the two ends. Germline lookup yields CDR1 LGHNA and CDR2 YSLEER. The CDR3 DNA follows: TGCGCCAGCAGCCAGGAAGACCGGGACCCCCGGGGCTACACCTTC. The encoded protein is CASSQEDRDPRGYTF.

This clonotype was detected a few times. This CDR3 is CASRDGQETQYF. CDR3 in DNA: TGCGCCAGCAGGGACGGGCAAGAGACCCAGTACTTC. The genes are TRBV5-1 and TRBJ2-5; D call uncertain. This CDR3 is built from 12 residues. Germline assignment: CDR1 SGHRS and CDR2 YFSETQ. The V end lost 5 bases, the J end lost 2 bases, and 7 bases lay between the germline ends.

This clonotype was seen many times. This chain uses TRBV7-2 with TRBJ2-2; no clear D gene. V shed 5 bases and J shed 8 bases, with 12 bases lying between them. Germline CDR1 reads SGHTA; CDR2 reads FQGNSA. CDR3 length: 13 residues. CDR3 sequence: CASSARDLGELFF. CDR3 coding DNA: TGTGCCAGCAGCGCAAGAGACCTAGGGGAGCTGTTTTTT.